These 28 T cell receptor beta chains originate from one sample sequenced in a study of OX40 agonist ivuxolimab in advanced cancers. The assay was immunoSEQ multiplex PCR, and TCRdb's table has in-frame clones only and misses some. The sample shows about 53,000 clones, 82% of them seen only once. The starting material was CD4+ or CD8+ T cells sorted from blood, obtained in a trial of the OX40 agonist ivuxolimab. The receptors shown here come from an adult with an advanced solid tumor such as melanoma, head and neck, liver or kidney cancer.

The CDR3 coding sequence is TGTGCCAGCTCACCACTCATCGACAGGAACACTGAAGCTTTCTTT. Amino acids: CASSPLIDRNTEAFF. J is TRBJ1-1 and V is TRBV18; D is possibly TRBD1 (5 bases). Trimming stripped 1 base from V and 1 base from J, with 10 bases between. CDR1 and CDR2 from the germline V gene are KGHSH and LQKENI. CDR3 length equals 15 residues.

Only a few counts were recorded for this clone. The CDR3 reads CASSQGTSADTQYF. CDR3 nucleotides: TGTGCCAGCAGCCAGGGGACTAGTGCAGATACGCAGTATTTT. The rearrangement uses TRBV11-3 and TRBJ2-3; the match to TRBD2 covers 8 bases. The CDR3 length is 14 residues. CDR1 is SGHNT, CDR2 YENEEA, per germline. Trimming at V came to 5 bases and at J to 4 bases, leaving 5 bases not matched to a gene.

This clone was seen a few times. V gene TRBV9 combines with J gene TRBJ2-1, with D perhaps TRBD1 (6 bases). CDR1 and CDR2 from the germline V gene are SGDLS and YYNGEE. This CDR3 region has 15 residues. Trimming pared 4 bases from V and 3 bases from J, leaving 14 bases between. The CDR3 reads CASSPNLGGYNEQFF. CDR3 nucleotides: TGTGCCAGCAGCCCGAATTTAGGGGGCTACAATGAGCAGTTCTTC.

The rearrangement uses TRBV5-6 and TRBJ2-3, with TRBD1 identical over 10 bases. Germline-derived CDR1 and CDR2 are SGHDT and YYEEEE. This CDR3 has 15 amino acids. J was trimmed by 4 bases and V by 4 bases; bases with no gene match: 6. The CDR3 spells CASSRGQGNPDTQYF. CDR3 nucleotide sequence: TGTGCCAGCAGCCGGGGACAGGGGAACCCAGATACGCAGTATTTT.

This sequence joins TRBV5-4 and TRBJ2-3, with 11 positions matching TRBD2. The CDR3 is 18 residues long. Unmatched junction bases numbered 10, after V lost 3 bases and J lost 1 base. Germline CDR1 is SGHNT and CDR2 is YYREEE (reference sequence). The DNA of the CDR3 is TGTGCCAGCAGCTCCGTCAACAAGGGACTAGCGGGCACAGATACGCAGTATTTT. As protein: CASSSVNKGLAGTDTQYF. The full variable domain, in which reference TRBV5-4 and TRBJ2-3 provide the parts outside the CDR3, is ETGVTQSPTHLIKTRGQQVTLRCSSQSGHNTVSWYQQALGQGPQFIFQYYREEENGRGNFPPRFSGLQFPNYSSELNVNALELDDSALYLCASSSVNKGLAGTDTQYFGPGTRLTVL.

The chain joins TRBV15 to TRBJ1-4; TRBD1 is a possible D gene (6 bases). The germline V gene encodes CDR1 LNHNV and CDR2 YYDKDF (reference sequence). Trimming stripped 0 bases from V and 2 bases from J, with 13 bases between. The CDR3 is 17 amino acids. The CDR3 DNA follows: TGTGCCACCAGCAGAGATCTTGTGGGGGCTACTAATGAAAAACTGTTTTTT. It codes for CATSRDLVGATNEKLFF.

A few counts support this clone. The chain links TRBV7-9 to TRBJ1-2; D is perhaps TRBD1 (6 bases). Trimming took 8 bases from V and 2 from J, leaving 12 bases between them. CDR1 and CDR2 (germline): SEHNR, FQNEAQ (reference sequence). This CDR3 comprises 13 residues. The CDR3 DNA is TGTGCCAGCGGAAGGGACAAAAACTATGGCTACACCTTC. Its translation: CASGRDKNYGYTF.

This clone was counted between two and nine times. The chain has TRBV5-1 and TRBJ1-1; 9 positions agree with TRBD1. Trimming took 4 bases from V and 1 from J; bases not matched to a gene: 5. Per the germline V gene, CDR1 is SGHRS and CDR2 is YFSETQ. CDR3 size: 15 residues. This chain's CDR3 is CASSTGQGPNTEAFF. The CDR3 DNA is TGCGCCAGCAGCACAGGACAGGGGCCGAACACTGAAGCTTTCTTT.

In its sample, this clone was seen a few times. This chain joins TRBV18 and TRBJ1-1; maybe TRBD1 (6 bases). Trimming removed 3 bases from V and 1 base from J, with 18 bases in between. The CDR3 has 17 residues. The germline V gene encodes CDR1 KGHSH and CDR2 LQKENI. CDR3 bases: TGTGCCAGCTCACCGCTGGACAGTCATCAGGGGAACACTGAAGCTTTCTTT. This encodes CASSPLDSHQGNTEAFF.

This chain connects TRBV5-1 to TRBJ2-4, with D maybe TRBD2 (5 bases). Trimming took off 4 bases at V and 6 bases at J, with 11 bases between the two ends. This CDR3 is 13 amino acids long. Germline CDR1 SGHRS, CDR2 YFSETQ. This chain's CDR3 is CASSQQEGNIQYF. CDR3 coding DNA: TGCGCCAGCAGCCAACAAGAGGGAAACATTCAGTACTTC.

This CDR3 is CASSLEVLAGGEQYF. In nucleotides, the CDR3 is TGTGCCAGCAGCTTAGAGGTACTAGCGGGAGGCGAGCAGTACTTC. The chain combines TRBV7-9 with TRBJ2-7, with 12 bases identical to TRBD2. V lost 1 base and J lost 6; bases outside the gene matches: 4. Germline loops: CDR1 SEHNR, CDR2 FQNEAQ (reference sequence). This CDR3 region has 15 residues.

This clone showed up just once. The chain employs TRBV6-5 and TRBJ1-1, with unresolved D. CDR1 is MNHEY and CDR2 is SVGAGI in the germline V gene. Trimming took off 3 bases at V and 1 base at J, with 12 bases between the two ends. The CDR3 has 15 amino acids. CDR3 residues: CASSYRRNPNTEAFF. CDR3 coding DNA: TGTGCCAGCAGTTATCGAAGAAATCCGAACACTGAAGCTTTCTTT.

The V call is TRBV7-2, the J call TRBJ2-5; tentatively, D is TRBD2 (6 bases). The CDR3 is 13 amino acids. Germline CDR1 reads SGHTA; CDR2 reads FQGNSA. V shed 5 bases and J shed 3 bases, with 10 bases lying between them. The CDR3 DNA follows: TGTGCCAGCAGCCTAGGGACTGAAGAGACCCAGTACTTC. Its protein is CASSLGTEETQYF.

V gene TRBV11-2 combines with J gene TRBJ2-7, with 10 bases fitting TRBD1. Germline V gene lookup returns CDR1 SGHAT and CDR2 FQNNGV. CDR3 length equals 14 residues. The trim removed 5 bases at V and 5 bases at J, leaving 6 bases unmatched. The CDR3 bases are TGTGCCAGCAGCCGGACAGGGGGTAGCAACGAGCAGTACTTC. Translating gives CASSRTGGSNEQYF.

The rearrangement uses TRBV11-3 and TRBJ2-5; 8 bases are a match to TRBD2. V shed 5 bases and J 3 bases; nucleotides not matched to a gene: 8. This CDR3 is built from 15 residues. Germline CDR1 SGHNT, CDR2 YENEEA. The CDR3 loop reads CASSPGTSIEETQYF. The CDR3 DNA sequence: TGTGCCAGCAGCCCCGGGACTAGTATCGAAGAGACCCAGTACTTC.

In the case of this clone: Other DNA sequences in the same sample also yield this CDR3. The V call is TRBV6-6, the J call TRBJ2-2; D is undetermined. The CDR3 is 13 residues long. V was clipped by 8 bases and J by 5 bases, with 12 bases between them. From germline, CDR1 is MNHNY and CDR2 SVGAGI (reference sequence). The CDR3 region has the DNA TGTGCCAGCTCTCATTGGGTGACCGGGGAGCTGTTTTTT. Its translation: CASSHWVTGELFF.

This sequence joins TRBV5-4 and TRBJ1-1; D is perhaps TRBD1 (5 bases). Trimming removed 3 bases at V and 7 bases at J, with 7 bases between. The germline CDR1 and CDR2 sequences are SGHNT and YYREEE (reference sequence). The CDR3 is 11 amino acids. CDR3 protein: CASSSGREAFF. In DNA, the CDR3 is TGTGCCAGCAGCTCGGGACGTGAAGCTTTCTTT.

CDR3 in DNA: TGTGCCAGCAGCTTAACAAGCGGGAGACAGTTCTTC. Protein product: CASSLTSGRQFF. The V gene is TRBV7-3, the J gene TRBJ2-1; TRBD2 aligns across 8 bases. CDR3 length: 12 amino acids. Germline-derived CDR1 and CDR2 are SGHTA and FQGTGA. The V segment lost 0 bases and the J segment 13 bases; nucleotides outside the gene matches: 2.

The rearrangement links TRBV6-1 to TRBJ1-4; D is ambiguous. The CDR3 is 15 residues long. V was cut by 7 bases and J by 4 bases, with 16 bases left in between. The V gene's germline CDR1 is MNHNS and CDR2 SASEGT. The CDR3 reads CASIHSLQSNEKLFF. The CDR3, as DNA: TGTGCCAGCATACACTCGCTCCAAAGTAATGAAAAACTGTTTTTT.

The chain combines TRBV7-3 with TRBJ2-3; 9 bases map to TRBD2. The CDR3 has 17 residues. J was trimmed by 2 bases and V by 4 bases; bases with no gene match: 10. The germline CDR1 and CDR2 sequences are SGHTA and FQGTGA. The CDR3 nucleotides read TGTGCCAGCAGCTACAGGGGAGCGGGAGGTTCCACAGATACGCAGTATTTT. It yields the protein CASSYRGAGGSTDTQYF.

This clone was found a few times. V and J are TRBV5-4 and TRBJ2-1; the match to TRBD2 covers 10 bases. Germline lookup yields CDR1 SGHNT and CDR2 YYREEE (reference sequence). The CDR3 has 16 residues. After removal of 2 bases from V and 4 bases from J, the junction contained 6 bases not matched to a gene. The CDR3 nucleotides are TGTGCCAGCAGCTTTTTGTTGGGACTAGCGTACAATGAGCAGTTCTTC. As protein: CASSFLLGLAYNEQFF.

This clone was detected a few times. This chain connects TRBV27 to TRBJ1-5; 7 positions agree with TRBD1. V was pared by 4 bases and J by 7 bases, with 7 bases of the junction left unmatched. The CDR3 sequence is 14 residues long. CDR1 MNHEY and CDR2 SMNVEV come from the germline V gene (reference sequence). The CDR3 DNA is TGTGCCAGCAGTTCCGGACAGGTGACCCAGCCCCAGCATTTT. Encoded protein: CASSSGQVTQPQHF.

This clone has a handful of counts. The rearrangement uses TRBV18 and TRBJ2-5; a possible D gene is TRBD1 (6 bases). The CDR3 is 13 residues long. Trimming took 4 bases from V and 4 from J, leaving 10 bases between them. Germline-derived CDR1 and CDR2 are KGHSH and LQKENI. DNA for the CDR3: TGTGCCAGCTCACAGGGACATCGAGAGACCCAGTACTTC. Its protein product is CASSQGHRETQYF.

The rearrangement links TRBV5-6 to TRBJ1-2, with 7 bases that match TRBD1. The CDR3 totals 15 residues. V trimming: 5 bases; J trimming: 8 bases; junction bases outside the gene matches: 15. Per germline, CDR1 SGHDT and CDR2 YYEEEE. CDR3 region: CASRPDRTGFSGYTF. DNA for the CDR3: TGTGCCAGCAGACCTGACCGGACAGGTTTTAGCGGCTACACCTTC.

V gene TRBV6-5 combines with J gene TRBJ2-1, with 9 bases identical to TRBD2. Germline CDR1 is MNHEY and CDR2 is SVGAGI. V gave up 6 bases and J gave up 5 bases; unmatched junction bases: 2. The CDR3 loop spans 13 amino acids. CDR3 nucleotides: TGTGCCAGCAGGACTAGCGGAAACAATGAGCAGTTCTTC. Its translation is CASRTSGNNEQFF.

The chain uses TRBV18 and TRBJ1-3; 8 bases line up with TRBD1. The germline V gene encodes CDR1 KGHSH and CDR2 LQKENI. V was clipped by 2 bases and J by 0 bases; unmatched bases: 6. The CDR3 is 17 residues long. CDR3 region: CASSPTPGGRSGNTIYF. Written as DNA, the CDR3 is TGTGCCAGCTCACCAACCCCAGGGGGCCGCTCTGGAAACACCATATATTTT.

The rearrangement uses TRBV6-6 and TRBJ2-7, with 12 bases that match TRBD2. After removal of 6 bases from V and 3 bases from J, the junction contained 6 bases not matched to a gene. The CDR3 loop spans 15 amino acids. Germline CDR1 and CDR2: MNHNY and SVGAGI (reference sequence). The CDR3 DNA reads as TGTGCCAGCAGCTACCTAGCGGGAGGGATCTACGAGCAGTACTTC. Its translation: CASSYLAGGIYEQYF.

The chain links TRBV7-8 to TRBJ1-2; D perhaps matches TRBD1 (6 bases). The CDR3 consists of 17 residues. V was cut by 6 bases and J by 4 bases, with 24 bases left in between. Germline assignment: CDR1 SGHVS and CDR2 FQNEAQ. This chain's CDR3 is CASSPIPIDRTLYGYTF. In DNA form, the CDR3 reads TGTGCCAGCAGTCCTATCCCGATTGACAGGACCCTCTATGGCTACACCTTC.